These T cell receptor beta chains were read from a single sample in a study of blood T cell repertoires in COVID-19. The assay was immunoSEQ multiplex PCR, and TCRdb's table has in-frame clones only and misses some. In the table there are fewer than 300,000 clones, 80% to 90% of which are singletons. The specimen sequenced was PBMCs or T cells enriched from blood (not recorded which). The receptors were sampled from a woman aged 30 to 39 who had recovered from COVID-19. The CDR3 runs from the conserved cysteine through the conserved F or W. Fields, in order: V gene, J gene, clone size, D gene, CDR3 DNA, CDR3 protein. The D gene is left open where the match is weak. A clone size is listed for some rows: how often the clone was seen (once, few, many), or a class if it is expanded.

v_gene: TRBV28
j_gene: TRBJ1-3
abundance: -
d_gene: -
CDR3nt: TGTGCCAGCAGTTTATACGTTGGGGCACTCGGAAACACCATATATTTT
CDR3aa: CASSLYVGALGNTIYF

v_gene: TRBV6-5
j_gene: TRBJ1-5
abundance: -
d_gene: TRBD1
CDR3nt: TGTGCCACTCAACCGGGACAGTCGAATCAGCCCCAGCATTTT
CDR3aa: CATQPGQSNQPQHF

v_gene: TRBV30
j_gene: TRBJ1-1
abundance: -
d_gene: -
CDR3nt: TGTGCCTGGAGCCTCGCGAGGAACACTGAAGCTTTCTTT
CDR3aa: CAWSLARNTEAFF

v_gene: TRBV10-3
j_gene: TRBJ2-1
abundance: -
d_gene: TRBD1
CDR3nt: TGTGCCATCATGAGCCGAGACAGGGGGGCCAATGAGCAGTTCTTC
CDR3aa: CAIMSRDRGANEQFF

v_gene: TRBV10-2
j_gene: TRBJ2-2
abundance: -
d_gene: TRBD2
CDR3nt: TGCGCCAGCAGAGGTAGTGCTAGCGGGAGAGGAGGGACCGGGGAGCTGTTTTTT
CDR3aa: CASRGSASGRGGTGELFF

v_gene: TRBV18
j_gene: TRBJ2-5
abundance: -
d_gene: -
CDR3nt: TGTGCCAGCTCACCCGGGTCAAAAGAGACCCAGTACTTC
CDR3aa: CASSPGSKETQYF

v_gene: TRBV7-2
j_gene: TRBJ1-1
abundance: once
d_gene: -
CDR3nt: TGTGCCAGCAGCCCCGGGTCTTTGAACACTGAAGCTTTCTTT
CDR3aa: CASSPGSLNTEAFF

v_gene: TRBV28
j_gene: TRBJ2-1
abundance: -
d_gene: TRBD2
CDR3nt: TGTGCCAGCAGGGGCCGGACTAGCGGGAGGAATGAGCAGTTCTTC
CDR3aa: CASRGRTSGRNEQFF

v_gene: TRBV4-1
j_gene: TRBJ2-7
abundance: -
d_gene: -
CDR3nt: TGCGCCAGCAGCCAAGTAAGGACAGCTGGCGAGCAGTACTTC
CDR3aa: CASSQVRTAGEQYF

v_gene: TRBV15
j_gene: TRBJ1-1
abundance: -
d_gene: -
CDR3nt: TGTGCCACCAGCAGAGACGCGGGACCGGGCTCTGAAGCTTTCTTT
CDR3aa: CATSRDAGPGSEAFF

v_gene: TRBV14
j_gene: TRBJ2-3
abundance: -
d_gene: TRBD2
CDR3nt: TGTGCCAGCAGCCAAGATCTAGCGGGATTCACAGATACGCAGTATTTT
CDR3aa: CASSQDLAGFTDTQYF

v_gene: TRBV28
j_gene: TRBJ1-5
abundance: -
d_gene: TRBD1
CDR3nt: TGTGCCAGCAGCGCCGACAGGGGAGGCAATCAGCCCCAGCATTTT
CDR3aa: CASSADRGGNQPQHF

v_gene: TRBV11-2
j_gene: TRBJ1-5
abundance: -
d_gene: TRBD1
CDR3nt: TGTGCCAGCAGCTCCACGGGGACAGGTCCCAGCAATCAGCCCCAGCATTTT
CDR3aa: CASSSTGTGPSNQPQHF

v_gene: TRBV6-1
j_gene: TRBJ2-1
abundance: -
d_gene: -
CDR3nt: TGTGCCAGCAGTGAAGTGAACAGGCCAGCGTTCTTC
CDR3aa: CASSEVNRPAFF

v_gene: TRBV25-1
j_gene: TRBJ1-1
abundance: -
d_gene: TRBD1
CDR3nt: TGTGCCAGCAGTGCCCCGACAGGGGTTGAAGCTTTCTTT
CDR3aa: CASSAPTGVEAFF

v_gene: TRBV7-9
j_gene: TRBJ2-7
abundance: -
d_gene: -
CDR3nt: TGTGCCAGCAGCTTAGTTTATGTCACAGGGGGGGGCTACGAGCAGTACTTC
CDR3aa: CASSLVYVTGGGYEQYF

v_gene: TRBV14
j_gene: TRBJ2-3
abundance: once
d_gene: TRBD1
CDR3nt: TGTGCCAGCAGCCAAGATAGGGGGCCCACAGATACGCAGTATTTT
CDR3aa: CASSQDRGPTDTQYF

v_gene: TRBV5-4
j_gene: TRBJ2-2
abundance: -
d_gene: TRBD1
CDR3nt: TGTGCCAGCAGCCCTGGGACAGCGCGGACAGGCCCCGGGGAGCTGTTTTTT
CDR3aa: CASSPGTARTGPGELFF

v_gene: TRBV5-4
j_gene: TRBJ2-5
abundance: -
d_gene: TRBD2
CDR3nt: TGTGCCAGCAGCTTTAAGACTAGCGGGGCGGAGACCCAGTACTTC
CDR3aa: CASSFKTSGAETQYF

v_gene: TRBV3-1/TRBV3-2
j_gene: TRBJ2-4
abundance: -
d_gene: TRBD2
CDR3nt: TGTGCCAGCAGCCAAGAAGGGACTAGTGACATTCAGTACTTC
CDR3aa: CASSQEGTSDIQYF

v_gene: TRBV6-6
j_gene: TRBJ1-6
abundance: -
d_gene: -
CDR3nt: TGTGCCAGCAGTGAGGTTCCTTCACCCCTCCACTTT
CDR3aa: CASSEVPSPLHF

v_gene: TRBV19
j_gene: TRBJ2-4
abundance: -
d_gene: -
CDR3nt: TGTGCCAGTAGTCTCACAGGGTTGGGAAACATTCAGTACTTC
CDR3aa: CASSLTGLGNIQYF

v_gene: TRBV20-1
j_gene: TRBJ1-2
abundance: -
d_gene: -
CDR3nt: TGCAGTGATACATACCTCTATGGCTACACCTTC
CDR3aa: CSDTYLYGYTF

v_gene: TRBV28
j_gene: TRBJ1-4
abundance: -
d_gene: -
CDR3nt: TGTGCCAGCAGCTCCTTCCGGGACACTTTTAATGAAAAACTGTTTTTT
CDR3aa: CASSSFRDTFNEKLFF

v_gene: TRBV5-6
j_gene: TRBJ1-1
abundance: -
d_gene: TRBD1
CDR3nt: TGTGCCAGCAGCTGGGGGGACAGTGAAGCTTTCTTT
CDR3aa: CASSWGDSEAFF

v_gene: TRBV27
j_gene: TRBJ2-1
abundance: -
d_gene: TRBD2
CDR3nt: TGTGCCAGCAGTTCCGTCGGGGGACTAGCGGGAGGTGAGCAGTTCTTC
CDR3aa: CASSSVGGLAGGEQFF

v_gene: TRBV28
j_gene: TRBJ2-7
abundance: -
d_gene: TRBD1
CDR3nt: TGTGCCAGCAGACGGCTAGGGGGCAAAGCCTACGAGCAGTACTTC
CDR3aa: CASRRLGGKAYEQYF

v_gene: TRBV24-1
j_gene: TRBJ1-5
abundance: -
d_gene: TRBD1
CDR3nt: TGTGCCACTGGGGGACAGTCGAATAGCAATCAGCCCCAGCATTTT
CDR3aa: CATGGQSNSNQPQHF

v_gene: TRBV7-3
j_gene: TRBJ2-7
abundance: once
d_gene: TRBD2
CDR3nt: TGTGCCAGCAGCCTCACTAGCGGGTACGAGCAGTACTTC
CDR3aa: CASSLTSGYEQYF

v_gene: TRBV5-8
j_gene: TRBJ1-2
abundance: -
d_gene: TRBD1
CDR3nt: TGTGCCACCACACAGAGGGGGCAGGGCATCTCCTATGGCTACACCTTC
CDR3aa: CATTQRGQGISYGYTF

v_gene: TRBV7-9
j_gene: TRBJ1-6
abundance: few
d_gene: -
CDR3nt: TGTGCCAGCAGCTTACCGCGTTCACCCCTCCACTTT
CDR3aa: CASSLPRSPLHF

v_gene: TRBV9
j_gene: TRBJ1-6
abundance: -
d_gene: -
CDR3nt: TGTGCCAGCAGCGTAGAGGATGCCGGGGGATACTATAATTCACCCCTCCACTTT
CDR3aa: CASSVEDAGGYYNSPLHF

v_gene: TRBV27
j_gene: TRBJ2-7
abundance: -
d_gene: -
CDR3nt: TGTGCCAGCAGTTTGAAGGGACTTTCGGCCTACGAGCAGTACTTC
CDR3aa: CASSLKGLSAYEQYF

v_gene: TRBV6-7
j_gene: TRBJ2-1
abundance: -
d_gene: TRBD2
CDR3nt: TGTGCCAGCAGTAAACCGGCTCCGGGACTAGCGGGAGGAGGGGACTACAATGAGCAGTTCTTC
CDR3aa: CASSKPAPGLAGGGDYNEQFF

v_gene: TRBV27
j_gene: TRBJ2-1
abundance: -
d_gene: -
CDR3nt: TGTGCCAGCAGACCCCCGGTCGGGGACAATGAGCAGTTCTTC
CDR3aa: CASRPPVGDNEQFF

v_gene: TRBV6-1
j_gene: TRBJ2-3
abundance: -
d_gene: TRBD2
CDR3nt: TGTGCCAGCAGTGGACATCCCGGGGGGGCAGGGGGCACAGATACGCAGTATTTT
CDR3aa: CASSGHPGGAGGTDTQYF

v_gene: TRBV6-1
j_gene: TRBJ1-1
abundance: -
d_gene: -
CDR3nt: TGTGCCAGCAGTGAACTGCGAGTCCCCCTAAGGAACACTGAAGCTTTCTTT
CDR3aa: CASSELRVPLRNTEAFF

v_gene: TRBV20-1
j_gene: TRBJ2-5
abundance: -
d_gene: -
CDR3nt: TGCAGTGCTAGGAGGGAAGAGACCCAGTACTTC
CDR3aa: CSARREETQYF

v_gene: TRBV28
j_gene: TRBJ1-1
abundance: -
d_gene: TRBD1
CDR3nt: TGTGCCAGCAGAGGGACAGGGGAGGCTGCCACTGAAGCTTTCTTT
CDR3aa: CASRGTGEAATEAFF

v_gene: TRBV2
j_gene: TRBJ1-1
abundance: -
d_gene: TRBD1
CDR3nt: TGTGCCAGCAGCGGGACAGCGAACACTGAAGCTTTCTTT
CDR3aa: CASSGTANTEAFF

v_gene: TRBV18
j_gene: TRBJ1-1
abundance: -
d_gene: -
CDR3nt: TGTGCCAGCTCACCACAAGACAGTATGAACACTGAAGCTTTCTTT
CDR3aa: CASSPQDSMNTEAFF

v_gene: TRBV28
j_gene: TRBJ2-7
abundance: -
d_gene: TRBD1
CDR3nt: TGTGCCAGCAGTGTGGGACAGGGGATTGGCGAGCAGTACTTC
CDR3aa: CASSVGQGIGEQYF

v_gene: TRBV5-6
j_gene: TRBJ2-7
abundance: -
d_gene: -
CDR3nt: TGTGCCAGCAGCCCCGCGGCGGGCACTTCCGAGCAGTACTTC
CDR3aa: CASSPAAGTSEQYF

v_gene: TRBV27
j_gene: TRBJ2-2
abundance: -
d_gene: -
CDR3nt: TGTGCCAGCACCCAGGCTCCATCGAACACCGGGGAGCTGTTTTTT
CDR3aa: CASTQAPSNTGELFF

v_gene: TRBV28
j_gene: TRBJ2-1
abundance: -
d_gene: -
CDR3nt: TGTGCCAGCAGTTACCCCCGCCTCGGAGGGGATGAGCAGTTCTTC
CDR3aa: CASSYPRLGGDEQFF

v_gene: TRBV7-2
j_gene: TRBJ2-2
abundance: -
d_gene: TRBD1
CDR3nt: TGTGCCAGCAGCAAGGGACAGCGAACGAACACCGGGGAGCTGTTTTTT
CDR3aa: CASSKGQRTNTGELFF

v_gene: TRBV5-6
j_gene: TRBJ1-2
abundance: -
d_gene: -
CDR3nt: TGTGCCAGCAGCTTGGGGATATCTGGACAGCTTAACTATGGCTACACCTTC
CDR3aa: CASSLGISGQLNYGYTF

v_gene: TRBV28
j_gene: TRBJ1-1
abundance: -
d_gene: -
CDR3nt: TGTGCCAGCAGTTTATGGGCCCGGGTCGATATAAGAAACGGCAGGGACACTGAAGCTTTCTTT
CDR3aa: CASSLWARVDIRNGRDTEAFF

v_gene: TRBV4-1
j_gene: TRBJ1-1
abundance: -
d_gene: -
CDR3nt: TGCGCCAGCAGCCACAACCGCCCCAGGACAGCGGACACTGAAGCTTTCTTT
CDR3aa: CASSHNRPRTADTEAFF

v_gene: TRBV12-5
j_gene: TRBJ2-7
abundance: -
d_gene: TRBD1
CDR3nt: TGTGCTAGTGCCCAGGGACAGGATACCTACGAGCAGTACTTC
CDR3aa: CASAQGQDTYEQYF

v_gene: TRBV7-9
j_gene: TRBJ2-7
abundance: -
d_gene: TRBD1
CDR3nt: TGTGCCAGCAGCTTTGGGACAGGGACGTACGAGCAGTACTTC
CDR3aa: CASSFGTGTYEQYF

v_gene: TRBV3-1/TRBV3-2
j_gene: TRBJ1-5
abundance: few
d_gene: -
CDR3nt: TGTGCCAGCAGCCACAGTAGCAATCAGCCCCAGCATTTT
CDR3aa: CASSHSSNQPQHF

v_gene: TRBV7-9
j_gene: TRBJ1-5
abundance: -
d_gene: TRBD1
CDR3nt: TGTGCCAGCAGCGACAGGGGCTCGGGTCAGCCCCAGCATTTT
CDR3aa: CASSDRGSGQPQHF